This TCR beta chain originates from a study of identical twins. Study-wide points: Out-of-frame alpha sequences shared by twins showed excess low generation probability. Analyses based on zero insertions could be partly confounded by invariant MAIT and iNKT cells.

Germline V gene lookup returns CDR1 SGHTA and CDR2 FQGNSA. The CDR3 covers 12 residues. The V end lost 4 bases, the J end lost 7 bases, and 11 bases lay between the germline ends. A template switching step contributed a universal primer site, while unique molecular identifiers were present in the cDNA. Each CDR3 protein is one row after TCRdb ran MiXCR on the 5' RACE reads. The sample contains 500,000 to 700,000 distinct CDR3 sequences, just over 7% of which appear only once. This clonotype was found many times. The antigen is not known. In addition, the sample was reused for a study of yellow fever vaccine responses in identical twins. That investigation notes: Twins' vaccine T cell responses reportedly seemed partly convergent and partly personalized.

The chain links TRBV7-2 to TRBJ2-7, with a tentative D call TRBD2 (5 bases). The TCR was taken from a woman aged 18-29 years in good health. The sequenced sample consisted of PBMCs. In DNA form, the CDR3 reads TGTGCCAGCAGCTCTCTTGGGAGTGAGCAGTACTTC. It yields the protein CASSSLGSEQYF.